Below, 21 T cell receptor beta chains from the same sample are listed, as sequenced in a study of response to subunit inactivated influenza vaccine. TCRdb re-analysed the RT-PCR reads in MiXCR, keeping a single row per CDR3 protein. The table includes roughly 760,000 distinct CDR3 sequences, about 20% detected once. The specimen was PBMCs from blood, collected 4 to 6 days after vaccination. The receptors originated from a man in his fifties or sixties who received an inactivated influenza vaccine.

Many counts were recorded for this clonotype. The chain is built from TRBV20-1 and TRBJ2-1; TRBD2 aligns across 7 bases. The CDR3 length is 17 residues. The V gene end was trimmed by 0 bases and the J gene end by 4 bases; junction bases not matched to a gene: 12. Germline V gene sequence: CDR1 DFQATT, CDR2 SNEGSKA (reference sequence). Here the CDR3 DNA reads TGCAGTGCTAGAGATCGCCGGGCGAGCGGGGTTTACAATGAGCAGTTCTTC. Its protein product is CSARDRRASGVYNEQFF.

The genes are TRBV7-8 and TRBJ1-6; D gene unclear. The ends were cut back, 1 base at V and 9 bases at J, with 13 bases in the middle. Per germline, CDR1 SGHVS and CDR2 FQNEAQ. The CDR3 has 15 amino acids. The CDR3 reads CASSLGATSGSPLHF. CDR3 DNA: TGTGCCAGCAGCTTAGGGGCCACCTCGGGTTCACCCCTCCACTTT.

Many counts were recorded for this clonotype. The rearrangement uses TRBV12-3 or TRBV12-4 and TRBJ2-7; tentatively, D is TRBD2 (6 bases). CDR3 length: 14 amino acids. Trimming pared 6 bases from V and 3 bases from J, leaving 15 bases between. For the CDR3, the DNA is TGTGCCAGCAGACCCCAGGAGGGTCTCTACGAGCAGTACTTC. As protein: CASRPQEGLYEQYF.

The CDR3 nucleotides read TGTGCCAGCAGCTTTGGACGGAATGAAAAACTGTTTTTT. This translates into CASSFGRNEKLFF. The V and J genes are TRBV5-6 and TRBJ1-4; D not certain. Germline loops: CDR1 SGHDT, CDR2 YYEEEE. V was trimmed by 2 bases and J by 5 bases, leaving 7 bases between them. The CDR3 spans 13 residues.

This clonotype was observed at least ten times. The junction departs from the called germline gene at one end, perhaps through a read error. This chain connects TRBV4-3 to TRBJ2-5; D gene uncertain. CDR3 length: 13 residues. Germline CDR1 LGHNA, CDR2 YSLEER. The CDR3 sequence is CASSQGIEETQYF. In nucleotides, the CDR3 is TGCGCCAGCAGCCAAGGGATCGAAGAAACCCAGTACTTC.

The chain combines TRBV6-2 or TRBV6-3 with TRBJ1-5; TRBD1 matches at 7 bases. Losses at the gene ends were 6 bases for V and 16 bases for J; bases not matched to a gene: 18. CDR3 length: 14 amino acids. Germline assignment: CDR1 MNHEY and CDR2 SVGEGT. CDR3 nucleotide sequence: TGTGCCAGCAGCTTGGGGGACAGCGTCACGTCGCGCCATTTT. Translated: CASSLGDSVTSRHF.

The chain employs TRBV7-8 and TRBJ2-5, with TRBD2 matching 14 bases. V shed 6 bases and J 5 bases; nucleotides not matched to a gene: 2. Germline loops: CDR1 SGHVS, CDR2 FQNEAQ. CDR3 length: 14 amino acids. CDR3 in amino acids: CASRGLAGDETQYF. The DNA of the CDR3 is TGTGCCAGCAGGGGACTAGCGGGGGATGAGACCCAGTACTTC.

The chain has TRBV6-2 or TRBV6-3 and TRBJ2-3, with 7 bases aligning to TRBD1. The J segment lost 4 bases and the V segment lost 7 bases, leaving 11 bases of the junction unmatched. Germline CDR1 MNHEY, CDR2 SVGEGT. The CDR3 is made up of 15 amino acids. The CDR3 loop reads CASTDKRQGSDTQYF. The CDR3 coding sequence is TGTGCCAGCACGGACAAGAGACAGGGTTCAGATACGCAGTATTTT.

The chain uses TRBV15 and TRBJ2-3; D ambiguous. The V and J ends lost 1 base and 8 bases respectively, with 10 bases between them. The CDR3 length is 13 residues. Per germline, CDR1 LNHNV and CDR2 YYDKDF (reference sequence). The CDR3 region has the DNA TGTGCCACCAGCAGAGGAAAGGAAGGTACGCAGTATTTT. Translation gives CATSRGKEGTQYF.

CDR3 DNA: TGTGCCAGCAGTGCGAACAGGGCCATTAGCTCCTACGAGCAGTACTTC. It translates to CASSANRAISSYEQYF. The chain recombines TRBV27 with TRBJ2-7, with D tentatively TRBD1 (6 bases). V shed 5 bases and J shed 0 bases, with 17 bases lying between them. The V gene's germline CDR1 is MNHEY and CDR2 SMNVEV (reference sequence). CDR3 length: 16 residues.

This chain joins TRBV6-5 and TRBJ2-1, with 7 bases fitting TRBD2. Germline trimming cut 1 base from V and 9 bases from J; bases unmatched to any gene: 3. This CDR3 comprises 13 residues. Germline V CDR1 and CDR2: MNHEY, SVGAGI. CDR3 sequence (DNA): TGTGCCAGCAGTTACTGGGAGGGAACTGAGCAGTTCTTC. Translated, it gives CASSYWEGTEQFF.

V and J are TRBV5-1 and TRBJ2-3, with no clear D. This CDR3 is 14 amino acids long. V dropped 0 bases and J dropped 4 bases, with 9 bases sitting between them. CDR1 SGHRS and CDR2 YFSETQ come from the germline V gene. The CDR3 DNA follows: TGCGCCAGCAGCTTGGCGCAGCTTCCAGATACGCAGTATTTT. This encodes CASSLAQLPDTQYF.

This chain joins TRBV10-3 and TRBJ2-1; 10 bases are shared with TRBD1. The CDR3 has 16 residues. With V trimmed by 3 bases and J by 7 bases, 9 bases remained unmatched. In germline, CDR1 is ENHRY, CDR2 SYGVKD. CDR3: CAISDLTGGSGNEQFF. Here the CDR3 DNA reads TGTGCCATCAGTGACCTGACAGGGGGCTCTGGGAATGAGCAGTTCTTC.

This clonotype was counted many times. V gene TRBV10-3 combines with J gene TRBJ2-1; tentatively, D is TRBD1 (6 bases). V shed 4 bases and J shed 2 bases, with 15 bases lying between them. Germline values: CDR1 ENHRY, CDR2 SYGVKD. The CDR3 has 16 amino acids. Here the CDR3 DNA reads TGTGCCATCAGTGGGCCGACAGGACAAACCTACAATGAGCAGTTCTTC. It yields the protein CAISGPTGQTYNEQFF.

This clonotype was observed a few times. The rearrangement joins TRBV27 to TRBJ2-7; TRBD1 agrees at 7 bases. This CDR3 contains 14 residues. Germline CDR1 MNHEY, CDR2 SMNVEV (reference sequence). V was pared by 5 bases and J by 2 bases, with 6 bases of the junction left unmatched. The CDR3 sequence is CASSPGQFPYEQYF. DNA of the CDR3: TGTGCCAGCAGTCCGGGACAGTTTCCCTACGAGCAGTACTTC.

DNA of the CDR3: TGTGCCGGGACAGGGGGCTACAATCAGCCCCAGCATTTT. Translating gives CAGTGGYNQPQHF. The chain recombines TRBV25-1 with TRBJ1-5; TRBD1 aligns across 12 bases. Germline V gene lookup returns CDR1 MGHDK and CDR2 SYGVNS. The V gene end was trimmed by 11 bases and the J gene end by 3 bases; junction bases not matched to a gene: 2. This CDR3 comprises 13 residues.

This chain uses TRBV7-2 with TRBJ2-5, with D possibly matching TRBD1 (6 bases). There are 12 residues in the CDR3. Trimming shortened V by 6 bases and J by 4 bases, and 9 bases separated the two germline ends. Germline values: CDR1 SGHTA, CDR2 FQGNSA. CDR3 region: CASSYRAETQYF. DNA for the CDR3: TGTGCCAGCAGTTACAGGGCAGAGACCCAGTACTTC. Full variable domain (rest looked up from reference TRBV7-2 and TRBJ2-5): GAGVSQSPSNKVTEKGKDVELRCDPISGHTALYWYRQSLGQGLEFLIYFQGNSAPDKSGLPSDRFSAERTGGSVSTLTIQRTQQEDSAVYLCASSYRAETQYFGPGTRLLVL.

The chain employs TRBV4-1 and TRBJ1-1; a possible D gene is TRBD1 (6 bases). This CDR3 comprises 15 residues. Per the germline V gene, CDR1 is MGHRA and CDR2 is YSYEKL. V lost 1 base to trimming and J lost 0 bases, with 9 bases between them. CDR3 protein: CASSQVRTVNTEAFF. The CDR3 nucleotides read TGCGCCAGCAGCCAAGTTAGGACAGTGAACACTGAAGCTTTCTTT.

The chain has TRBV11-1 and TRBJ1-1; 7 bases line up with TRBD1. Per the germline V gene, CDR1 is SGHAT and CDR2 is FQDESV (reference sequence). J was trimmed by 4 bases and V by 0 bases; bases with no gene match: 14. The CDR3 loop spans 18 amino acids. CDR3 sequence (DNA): TGTGCCAGCAGCTTAGCCGGGACAGAGCGTACCTGGCCCACTGAAGCTTTCTTT. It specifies CASSLAGTERTWPTEAFF.

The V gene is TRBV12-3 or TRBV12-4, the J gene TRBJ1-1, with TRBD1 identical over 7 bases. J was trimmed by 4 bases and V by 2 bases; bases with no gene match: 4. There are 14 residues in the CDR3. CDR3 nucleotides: TGTGCCAGCAGTTTAATTACAGGGGCCACTGAAGCTTTCTTT. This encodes CASSLITGATEAFF.

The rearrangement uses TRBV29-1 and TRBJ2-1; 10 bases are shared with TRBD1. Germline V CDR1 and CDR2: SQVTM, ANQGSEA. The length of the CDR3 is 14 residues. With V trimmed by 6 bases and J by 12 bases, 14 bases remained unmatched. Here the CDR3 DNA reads TGCAGCGTCGCCGGGACAGGGGATGGGTTCGGGCAGTTCTTC. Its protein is CSVAGTGDGFGQFF.